Listed below are T cell receptor beta chains from one sample, sequenced in a study of blood T cell repertoires in COVID-19. Produced via immunoSEQ multiplex PCR; TCRdb's table is partial and in-frame only. The repertoire holds under 200,000 clones, 65% to 85% seen once, with approximately 12% in the top ten. Sequenced input: PBMCs or T cells enriched from blood (not recorded which). The receptors come from a woman aged 60-70 years who had recovered from COVID-19. The CDR3 runs from the conserved cysteine through the conserved F or W. The D gene is left open where the match is weak. Expanded clones get a size class; other rows say once, few or many, or leave the size out.

- | TRBJ2-5 | - | TRBV27 | CASRPTGTSSWGLVETQYF | TGTGCCAGCAGACCAACCGGGACTTCATCCTGGGGCCTAGTTGAGACCCAGTACTTC
few | TRBJ1-3 | - | TRBV4-1 | CASSQEPPGGSGNTIYF | TGCGCCAGCAGCCAAGAACCCCCGGGGGGATCTGGAAACACCATATATTTT
- | TRBJ1-3 | - | TRBV5-1 | CASSLQPDSGNTIYF | TGCGCCAGCAGCCTACAGCCAGACTCTGGAAACACCATATATTTT
- | TRBJ1-1 | - | TRBV29-1 | CSVRTAQGVAFF | TGCAGCGTACGGACAGCCCAGGGTGTAGCTTTCTTT
- | TRBJ1-2 | - | TRBV24-1 | CATSDSFNYGYTF | TGTGCCACCTCGGACAGCTTTAACTATGGCTACACCTTC
- | TRBJ2-7 | TRBD1 | TRBV7-3 | CASSRQGARFDEQYF | TGTGCCAGCAGCCGACAGGGGGCACGTTTCGACGAGCAGTACTTC
- | TRBJ2-5 | TRBD1 | TRBV5-4 | CASSFGTGPGETQYF | TGTGCCAGCAGCTTCGGGACAGGGCCGGGAGAGACCCAGTACTTC
few | TRBJ1-1 | - | TRBV4-1 | CASSQEGSGTEAFF | TGCGCCAGCAGCCAAGAGGGTTCGGGCACTGAAGCTTTCTTT
- | TRBJ1-3 | - | TRBV30 | CAWGRGTGNTIYF | TGTGCCTGGGGTCGGGGGACTGGAAACACCATATATTTT
- | TRBJ1-1 | - | TRBV14 | CASSQAFGSLNTEAFF | TGTGCCAGCAGCCAAGCTTTTGGTAGCCTGAACACTGAAGCTTTCTTT
once | TRBJ2-2 | - | TRBV5-1 | CASSLRSPTGELFF | TGCGCCAGCAGCCTGCGAAGCCCCACCGGGGAGCTGTTTTTT
- | TRBJ1-2 | - | TRBV28 | CASSISTVTYGYTF | TGTGCCAGCAGCATCTCGACAGTGACCTATGGCTACACCTTC
many | TRBJ1-5 | - | TRBV5-1 | CASSLNGNQPQHF | TGCGCCAGCAGCTTAAACGGGAATCAGCCCCAGCATTTT